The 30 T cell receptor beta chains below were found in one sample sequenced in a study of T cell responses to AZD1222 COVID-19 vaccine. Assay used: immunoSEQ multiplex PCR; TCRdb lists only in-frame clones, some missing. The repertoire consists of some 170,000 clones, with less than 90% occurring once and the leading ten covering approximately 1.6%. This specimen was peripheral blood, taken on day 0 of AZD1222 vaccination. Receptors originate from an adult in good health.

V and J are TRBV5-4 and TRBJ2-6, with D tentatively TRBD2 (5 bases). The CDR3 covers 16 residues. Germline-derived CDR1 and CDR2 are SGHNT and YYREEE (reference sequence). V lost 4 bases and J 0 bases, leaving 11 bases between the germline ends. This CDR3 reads CASSPPRGSGANVLTF. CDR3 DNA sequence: TGTGCCAGCAGCCCTCCTCGGGGCTCTGGGGCCAACGTCCTGACTTTC.

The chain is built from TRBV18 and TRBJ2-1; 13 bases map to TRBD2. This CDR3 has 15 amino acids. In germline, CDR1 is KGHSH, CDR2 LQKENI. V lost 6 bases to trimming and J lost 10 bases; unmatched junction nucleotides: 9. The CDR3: CASSPGLAGAREQFF. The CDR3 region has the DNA TGTGCCAGCTCCCCAGGACTAGCGGGAGCAAGGGAGCAGTTCTTC.

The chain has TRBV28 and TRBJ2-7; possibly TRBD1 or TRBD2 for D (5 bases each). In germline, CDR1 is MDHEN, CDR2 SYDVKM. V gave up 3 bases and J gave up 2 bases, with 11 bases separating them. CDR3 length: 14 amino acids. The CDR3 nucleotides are TGTGCCAGCAGTTTCCCGGGACCTACCTACGAGCAGTACTTC. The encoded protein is CASSFPGPTYEQYF.

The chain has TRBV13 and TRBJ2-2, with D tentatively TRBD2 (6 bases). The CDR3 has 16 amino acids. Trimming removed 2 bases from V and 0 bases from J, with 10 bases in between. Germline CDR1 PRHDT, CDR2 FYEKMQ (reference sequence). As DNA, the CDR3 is TGTGCCAGCAGCTTATTAGGCGGGACGAACACCGGGGAGCTGTTTTTT. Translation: CASSLLGGTNTGELFF.

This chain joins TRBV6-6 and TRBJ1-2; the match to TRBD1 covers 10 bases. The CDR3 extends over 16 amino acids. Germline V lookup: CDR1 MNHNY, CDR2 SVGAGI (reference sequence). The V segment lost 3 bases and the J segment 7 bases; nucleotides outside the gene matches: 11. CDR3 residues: CASSYEDRGQHRGYTF. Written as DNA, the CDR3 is TGTGCCAGCAGTTATGAAGACAGGGGGCAGCATCGTGGCTACACCTTC.

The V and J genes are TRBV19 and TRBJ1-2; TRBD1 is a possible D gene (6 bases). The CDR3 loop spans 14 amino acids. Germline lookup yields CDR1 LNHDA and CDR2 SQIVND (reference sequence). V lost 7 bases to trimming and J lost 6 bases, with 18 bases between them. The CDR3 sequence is CASMDGGAPDGYTF. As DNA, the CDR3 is TGTGCCAGTATGGATGGGGGCGCCCCGGATGGCTACACCTTC.

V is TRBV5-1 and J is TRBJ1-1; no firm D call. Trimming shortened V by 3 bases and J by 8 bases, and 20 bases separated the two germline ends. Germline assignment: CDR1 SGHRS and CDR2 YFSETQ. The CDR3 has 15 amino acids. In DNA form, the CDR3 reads TGCGCCAGCAGCTCCTCAACAGACGCCCGGAGAGAAGCTTTCTTT. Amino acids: CASSSSTDARREAFF.

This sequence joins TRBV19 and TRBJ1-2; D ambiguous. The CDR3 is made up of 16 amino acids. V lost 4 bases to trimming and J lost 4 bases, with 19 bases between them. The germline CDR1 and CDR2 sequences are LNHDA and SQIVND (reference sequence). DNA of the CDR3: TGTGCCAGTAGTACGACAAGTATTCCAAAAAGCTATGGCTACACCTTC. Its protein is CASSTTSIPKSYGYTF.

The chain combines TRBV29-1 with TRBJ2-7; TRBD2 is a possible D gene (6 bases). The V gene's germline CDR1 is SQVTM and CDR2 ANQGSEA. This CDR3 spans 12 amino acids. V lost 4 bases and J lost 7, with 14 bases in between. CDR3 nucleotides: TGCAGCGTTGTATCGCGGGGAACTGAGCAGTACTTC. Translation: CSVVSRGTEQYF.

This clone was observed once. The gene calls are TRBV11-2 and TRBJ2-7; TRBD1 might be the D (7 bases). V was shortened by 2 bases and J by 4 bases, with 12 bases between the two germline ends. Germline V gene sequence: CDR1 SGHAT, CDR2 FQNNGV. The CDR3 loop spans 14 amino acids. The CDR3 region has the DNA TGTGCCAGCAGCTTACAGGGGGGACAGTACGAGCAGTACGTC. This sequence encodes CASSLQGGQYEQYV.

CDR3: CASSQDVSTEAFF. Here the CDR3 DNA reads TGTGCCAGCAGCCAAGATGTGAGTACTGAAGCTTTCTTT. The chain has TRBV14 and TRBJ1-1; D gene unclear. With 0 bases removed from V and 5 bases from J, the gap between germline ends came to 7 bases. The length of the CDR3 is 13 residues. Germline-derived CDR1 and CDR2 are SGHDN and FVKESK.

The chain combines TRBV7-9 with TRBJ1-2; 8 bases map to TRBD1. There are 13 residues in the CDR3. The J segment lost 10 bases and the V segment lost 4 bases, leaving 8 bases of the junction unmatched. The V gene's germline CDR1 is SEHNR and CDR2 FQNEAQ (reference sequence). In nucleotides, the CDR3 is TGTGCCAGCAGCTGGTCGGACAGGGAGGTCTACACCTTC. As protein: CASSWSDREVYTF.

The CDR3 DNA reads as TGCAGTGCTAGTCGGTCAGGGGGCTACGAGCAGTACGTC. Protein: CSASRSGGYEQYV. The chain uses TRBV20-1 and TRBJ2-7; 7 bases line up with TRBD1. Germline trimming cut 3 bases from V and 3 bases from J; bases unmatched to any gene: 5. This CDR3 contains 13 residues. Germline V lookup: CDR1 DFQATT, CDR2 SNEGSKA (reference sequence).

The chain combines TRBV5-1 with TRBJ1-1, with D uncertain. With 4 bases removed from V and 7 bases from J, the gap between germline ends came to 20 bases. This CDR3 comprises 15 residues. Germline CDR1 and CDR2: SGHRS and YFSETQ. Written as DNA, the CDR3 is TGCGCCAGCAGCCCCGGGTTGGCGGGGAGCGGTGAAGCTTTCTTT. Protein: CASSPGLAGSGEAFF.

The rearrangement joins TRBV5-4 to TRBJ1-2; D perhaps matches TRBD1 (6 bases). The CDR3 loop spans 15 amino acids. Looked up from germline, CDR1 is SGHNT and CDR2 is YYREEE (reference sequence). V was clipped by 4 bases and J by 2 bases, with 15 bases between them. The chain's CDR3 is CASSLGGGPNYGYTF. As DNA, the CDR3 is TGTGCCAGCAGCCTAGGAGGGGGGCCGAACTATGGCTACACCTTC. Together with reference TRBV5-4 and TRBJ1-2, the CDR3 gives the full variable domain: ETGVTQSPTHLIKTRGQQVTLRCSSQSGHNTVSWYQQALGQGPQFIFQYYREEENGRGNFPPRFSGLQFPNYSSELNVNALELDDSALYLCASSLGGGPNYGYTFGSGTRLTVV.

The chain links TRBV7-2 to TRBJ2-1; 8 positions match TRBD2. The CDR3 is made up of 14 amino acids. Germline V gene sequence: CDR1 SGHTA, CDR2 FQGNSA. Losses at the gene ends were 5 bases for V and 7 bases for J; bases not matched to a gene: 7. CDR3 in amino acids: CASSQGLVWNEQFF. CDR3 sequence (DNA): TGTGCCAGCAGCCAGGGACTAGTATGGAATGAGCAGTTCTTC.

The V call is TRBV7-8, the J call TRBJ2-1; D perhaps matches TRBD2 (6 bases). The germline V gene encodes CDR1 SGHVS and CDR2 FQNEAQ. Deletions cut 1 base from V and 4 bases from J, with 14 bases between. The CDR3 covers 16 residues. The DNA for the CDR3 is TGTGCCAGCAGCTTAGGGGTTAGCGGAGGATACAATGAGCAGTTCTTC. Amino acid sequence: CASSLGVSGGYNEQFF.

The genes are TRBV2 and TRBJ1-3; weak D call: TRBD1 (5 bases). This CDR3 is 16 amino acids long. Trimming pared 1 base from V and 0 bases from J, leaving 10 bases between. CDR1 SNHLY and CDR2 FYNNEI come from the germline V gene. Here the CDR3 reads CASSEDQGLSGNTIYF. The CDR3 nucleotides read TGTGCCAGCAGTGAAGATCAGGGCCTCTCTGGAAACACCATATATTTT.

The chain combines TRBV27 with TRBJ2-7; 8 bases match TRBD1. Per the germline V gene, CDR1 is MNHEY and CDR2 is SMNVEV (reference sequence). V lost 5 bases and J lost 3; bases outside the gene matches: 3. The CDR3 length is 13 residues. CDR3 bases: TGTGCCAGCAGTGCGGACAGGGTCTACGAGCAGTACTTC. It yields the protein CASSADRVYEQYF.

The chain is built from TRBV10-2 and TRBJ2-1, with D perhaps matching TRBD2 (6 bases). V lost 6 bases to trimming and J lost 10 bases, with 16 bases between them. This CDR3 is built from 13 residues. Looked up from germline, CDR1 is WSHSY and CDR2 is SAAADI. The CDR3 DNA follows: TGCGCCAGCAGGAGTGAAGTGGGAGGCGAGCAGTTCTTC. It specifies CASRSEVGGEQFF.

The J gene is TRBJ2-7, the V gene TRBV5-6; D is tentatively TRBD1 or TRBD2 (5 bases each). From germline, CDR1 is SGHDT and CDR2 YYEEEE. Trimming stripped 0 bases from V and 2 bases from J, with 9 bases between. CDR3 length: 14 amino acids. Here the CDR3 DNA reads TGTGCCAGCAGCTTGGGGGGGATACCCTACGAGCAGTACGTC. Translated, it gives CASSLGGIPYEQYV.

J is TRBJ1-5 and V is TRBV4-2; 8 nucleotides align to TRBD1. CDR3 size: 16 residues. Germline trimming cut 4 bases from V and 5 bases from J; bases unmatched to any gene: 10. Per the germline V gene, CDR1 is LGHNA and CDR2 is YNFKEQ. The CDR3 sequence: CASSLARGQDHQPQHF. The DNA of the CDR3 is TGTGCCAGCAGCCTAGCCCGGGGACAGGACCATCAGCCCCAGCATTTT.

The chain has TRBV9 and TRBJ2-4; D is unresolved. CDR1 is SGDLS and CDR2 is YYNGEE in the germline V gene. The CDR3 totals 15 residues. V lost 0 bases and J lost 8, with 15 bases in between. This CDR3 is CASSVGPDRADIQYF. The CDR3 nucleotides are TGTGCCAGCAGCGTAGGCCCTGACCGGGCGGACATTCAGTACTTC.

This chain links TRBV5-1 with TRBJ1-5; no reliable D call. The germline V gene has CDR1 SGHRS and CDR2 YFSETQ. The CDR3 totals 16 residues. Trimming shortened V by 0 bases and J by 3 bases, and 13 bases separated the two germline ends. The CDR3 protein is CASSLDSGAVNQPQHF. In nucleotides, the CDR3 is TGCGCCAGCAGCTTGGATTCGGGTGCAGTCAATCAGCCCCAGCATTTT.

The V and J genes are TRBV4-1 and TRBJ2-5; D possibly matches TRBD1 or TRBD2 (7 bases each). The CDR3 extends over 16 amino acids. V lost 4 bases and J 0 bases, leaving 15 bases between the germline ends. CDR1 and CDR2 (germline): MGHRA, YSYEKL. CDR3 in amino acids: CASSPTTGRDQETQYF. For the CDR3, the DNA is TGCGCCAGCAGCCCAACGACAGGGAGGGACCAAGAGACCCAGTACTTC.

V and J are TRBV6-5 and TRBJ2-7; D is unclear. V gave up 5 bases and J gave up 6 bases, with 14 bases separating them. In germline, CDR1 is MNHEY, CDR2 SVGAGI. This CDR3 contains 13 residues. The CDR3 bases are TGTGCCAGCAGTCCTACCCTTTCCCTCGAGCAGTACGTC. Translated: CASSPTLSLEQYV.

CDR3 nucleotide sequence: TGTGCCAGCAGAAAGACTAGCGGGATGAGTTGGTCCTACAATGAGCAGTTCTTC. It is translated as CASRKTSGMSWSYNEQFF. This chain connects TRBV6-4 to TRBJ2-1, with 11 bases matching TRBD2. This CDR3 comprises 18 residues. Germline V gives CDR1 MRHNA, CDR2 SNTAGT. The trim removed 6 bases at V and 1 base at J, leaving 11 bases unmatched.

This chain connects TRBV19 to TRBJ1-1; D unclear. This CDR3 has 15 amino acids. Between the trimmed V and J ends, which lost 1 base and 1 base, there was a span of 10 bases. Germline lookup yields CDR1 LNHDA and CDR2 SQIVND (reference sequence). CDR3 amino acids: CASSIAWTGNTEAFF. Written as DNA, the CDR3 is TGTGCCAGTAGTATAGCATGGACGGGGAACACTGAAGCTTTCTTT.

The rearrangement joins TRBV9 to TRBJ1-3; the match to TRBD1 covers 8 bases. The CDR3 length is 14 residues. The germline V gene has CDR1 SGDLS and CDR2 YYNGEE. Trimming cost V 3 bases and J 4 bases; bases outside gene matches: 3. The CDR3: CASSAGQVGNTIYF. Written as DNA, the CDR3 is TGTGCCAGCAGCGCGGGACAGGTGGGAAACACCATATATTTT.

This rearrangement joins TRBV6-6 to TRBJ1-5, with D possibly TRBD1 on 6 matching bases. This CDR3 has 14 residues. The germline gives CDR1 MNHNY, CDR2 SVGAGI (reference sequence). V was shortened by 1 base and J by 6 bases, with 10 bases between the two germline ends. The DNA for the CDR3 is TGTGCCAGCAGTTACTGGCCCAGGGGTCAGCCCCAGCATTTT. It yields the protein CASSYWPRGQPQHF.